The present TCR beta chain was sequenced within a study of cytomegalovirus exposure and HLA in healthy donors. Study-level background: Counted in an early data release were about 85 million unique TCRs from HLA-typed donors.

Notes on this clone: Its antigen is still unknown.

The study, taken as a whole, reports: Reports state that TCR beta sequences accurately predicted most subjects' HLA-A and HLA-B alleles. It was reportedly the case that the classifier diagnosed cytomegalovirus status with high specificity and sensitivity. For most TCR sequences rarity was the rule, although some public TCRs occurred in many donors.

It was with 60 Vbeta and 13 Jbeta primers that the PCR ran. The data were produced by immunoSEQ multiplex PCR, yet TCRdb's version contains in-frame clones alone and is incomplete. The sample includes around 53,000 clones, approximately 73% of them seen just once. V was pared by 4 bases and J by 10 bases, with 18 bases between. Germline V gives CDR1 SGDLS, CDR2 YYNGEE. This CDR3 has 14 residues. This receptor was taken from a man aged 18 to 29 in good health and CMV-seronegative. The rearrangement links TRBV9 to TRBJ2-1, with D maybe TRBD2 (5 bases). The sample was PBMCs. CDR3 region: CASSLIGGGSEQFF. CDR3 nucleotide sequence: TGTGCCAGCAGCCTCATAGGAGGCGGGTCCGAGCAGTTCTTC.